Following are 11 T cell receptor beta chains from one sample sequenced in a study of shared clonotypes between healthy human individuals. Generated by immunoSEQ multiplex PCR, the TCRdb table keeps only in-frame clones and is missing some. The sample lists approximately 480,000 clones, almost 80% occurring once. The sequencing sample was made of PBMCs. All receptors derive from a woman aged 40 to 50 in good health. Some clones in this sample may be carry-over from other donors' samples.

This chain connects TRBV28 to TRBJ2-3; possible D gene TRBD2, 5 bases. This CDR3 is 16 amino acids long. V was cut by 2 bases and J by 3 bases, with 15 bases left in between. The V gene's germline CDR1 is MDHEN and CDR2 SYDVKM. This CDR3 reads CASSLEGAGYTDTQYF. Here the CDR3 DNA reads TGTGCCAGCAGTTTAGAGGGAGCAGGTTATACAGATACGCAGTATTTT.

The chain is built from TRBV4-3 and TRBJ2-1; TRBD2 matches at 9 bases. The germline CDR1 and CDR2 sequences are LGHNA and YSLEER. V lost 2 bases, J lost 8 bases, and 25 bases stayed unmatched. The CDR3 extends over 21 amino acids. The CDR3 DNA reads TGCGCCAGCAGCCAATACGGATACAGGGAGGTAGGCGGGAGGGCCCGGGATGAGCAGTTCTTC. This sequence encodes CASSQYGYREVGGRARDEQFF.

The chain employs TRBV7-9 and TRBJ2-7, with D tentatively TRBD1 or TRBD2 (7 bases each). Germline V CDR1 and CDR2: SEHNR, FQNEAQ (reference sequence). The CDR3 has 13 residues. V gave up 5 bases and J gave up 7 bases, with 15 bases separating them. The CDR3 coding sequence is TGTGCCAGCAGCCCAGGGGGGGGGTTTGAGCAGTACTTC. Residues: CASSPGGGFEQYF.

The rearrangement joins TRBV7-8 to TRBJ2-2; unclear D gene. The CDR3 totals 13 residues. Trimming left V 0 bases short and J 6 bases short, with 5 bases between. Germline V lookup: CDR1 SGHVS, CDR2 FQNEAQ. The CDR3: CASSLAPPGELFF. CDR3 coding DNA: TGTGCCAGCAGCTTAGCCCCCCCCGGGGAGCTGTTTTTT.

Here the CDR3 reads CASSFLWTTVEDTQYF. The DNA for the CDR3 is TGTGCCAGCAGTTTCCTCTGGACTACGGTCGAAGATACGCAGTATTTT. The chain recombines TRBV28 with TRBJ2-3, with D perhaps matching TRBD2 (6 bases). The CDR3 runs to 16 residues. V was pared by 3 bases and J by 5 bases, with 18 bases between. Per the germline V gene, CDR1 is MDHEN and CDR2 is SYDVKM.

The chain combines TRBV6-5 with TRBJ2-1; 11 bases are a match to TRBD2. J was trimmed by 4 bases and V by 4 bases; bases with no gene match: 6. The CDR3 sequence is 16 residues long. Per the germline V gene, CDR1 is MNHEY and CDR2 is SVGAGI. The CDR3 DNA sequence: TGTGCCAGCAGTTCCTCCGGGACTAGCGGTTACAATGAGCAGTTCTTC. Translating gives CASSSSGTSGYNEQFF.

This clone was observed once. The CDR3 region has the DNA TGTGCCATCTTCGGGAGGGGGCTCTCTGGGGCCAACGTCCTGACTTTC. Protein product: CAIFGRGLSGANVLTF. This rearrangement joins TRBV10-3 to TRBJ2-6, with D perhaps matching TRBD2 (8 bases). Deletions cut 8 bases from V and 0 bases from J, with 14 bases between. Looked up from germline, CDR1 is ENHRY and CDR2 is SYGVKD. The CDR3 covers 16 residues.

V and J are TRBV19 and TRBJ2-7; 8 bases agree with TRBD2. V lost 3 bases, J lost 2 bases, and 9 bases stayed unmatched. The CDR3 runs to 16 residues. Germline lookup yields CDR1 LNHDA and CDR2 SQIVND (reference sequence). Written as DNA, the CDR3 is TGTGCCAGTAGTATCAGGGTCAGCGGGAGCACCTACGAGCAGTACTTC. Its translation is CASSIRVSGSTYEQYF.

This rearrangement joins TRBV29-1 to TRBJ2-2, with 9 nucleotides matching TRBD2. Germline CDR1 SQVTM, CDR2 ANQGSEA. Losses at the gene ends were 7 bases for V and 6 bases for J; bases not matched to a gene: 12. The CDR3 length is 15 residues. As DNA, the CDR3 is TGCAGCGCGAGACCGGGACTAGCTGGCCCCGGGGAGCTGTTTTTT. Translating gives CSARPGLAGPGELFF.

This rearrangement joins TRBV18 to TRBJ2-5; 11 positions agree with TRBD1. The germline V gene has CDR1 KGHSH and CDR2 LQKENI. J was trimmed by 3 bases and V by 1 base; bases with no gene match: 1. CDR3 length: 15 amino acids. The CDR3 DNA sequence: TGTGCCAGCTCACCACGGACAGGGGGCGAAGAGACCCAGTACTTC. Its translation: CASSPRTGGEETQYF. The full variable domain, completed using reference TRBV18 and TRBJ2-5, is NAGVMQNPRHLVRRRGQEARLRCSPMKGHSHVYWYRQLPEEGLKFMVYLQKENIIDESGMPKERFSAEFPKEGPSILRIQQVVRGDSAAYFCASSPRTGGEETQYFGPGTRLLVL.

The rearrangement joins TRBV7-2 to TRBJ2-7; 8 bases match TRBD2. The V gene end was trimmed by 2 bases and the J gene end by 3 bases; junction bases not matched to a gene: 6. The CDR3 is 15 residues long. Germline V gene sequence: CDR1 SGHTA, CDR2 FQGNSA. The CDR3 here is CASSLSLGLGYEQYF. CDR3 DNA: TGTGCCAGCAGCTTATCCCTGGGACTAGGCTACGAGCAGTACTTC.